This entry lists 29 T cell receptor beta chains sequenced from one sample in a study of early T cells in non-severe SARS-CoV-2 infection. One entry per CDR3 protein results from TCRdb running MiXCR on the 5' RACE reads. This table holds about 60,000 distinct CDR3 sequences, approximately 11% found once. Sample: whole blood. These receptors were collected from an adult who was a healthcare worker with PCR-confirmed SARS-CoV-2 infection or an uninfected control (not recorded which).

The CDR3 loop is CATSDTGGSGVSYNEQFF. The DNA for the CDR3 is TGTGCCACCAGTGATACCGGTGGTAGCGGGGTCTCCTACAATGAGCAGTTCTTC. The chain carries TRBV24-1 and TRBJ2-1; TRBD2 agrees at 8 bases. The germline CDR1 and CDR2 sequences are KGHDR and SFDVKD. V dropped 3 bases and J dropped 0; count of bases not matched to a gene: 9. This CDR3 has 18 residues.

There are a few counts of this clonotype. V is TRBV19 and J is TRBJ1-4, with TRBD1 matching over 8 bases. This CDR3 has 13 amino acids. Germline V CDR1 and CDR2: LNHDA, SQIVND (reference sequence). Trimming cost V 1 base and J 8 bases; bases outside gene matches: 0. CDR3 coding DNA: TGTGCCAGTAGTATAGGGGACAGGGAAAAACTGTTTTTT. Protein product: CASSIGDREKLFF.

This chain connects TRBV28 to TRBJ2-3; either TRBD1 or TRBD2 may supply D (6 bases each). The CDR3 has 13 amino acids. The V gene's germline CDR1 is MDHEN and CDR2 SYDVKM. The germline V and J ends were trimmed by 11 bases and 2 bases, with 14 bases remaining between them. CDR3 amino acids: CASGGGSTDTQYF. In DNA, the CDR3 is TGTGCCTCCGGAGGGGGTTCCACAGATACGCAGTATTTT.

This clonotype came up a few times. The chain is built from TRBV11-1 and TRBJ2-5; no clear D gene. The CDR3 runs 14 residues. Germline V gene lookup returns CDR1 SGHAT and CDR2 FQDESV (reference sequence). The V and J ends lost 5 bases and 2 bases respectively, with 12 bases between them. In DNA form, the CDR3 reads TGTGCCAGCAGCCCGGAACCTACTCAAGAGACCCAGTACTTC. Residues: CASSPEPTQETQYF.

This clonotype occurred a few times. This sequence joins TRBV27 and TRBJ1-4, with a tentative D call TRBD1 (6 bases). CDR1 is MNHEY and CDR2 is SMNVEV in the germline V gene (reference sequence). CDR3 length: 14 amino acids. V lost 4 bases to trimming and J lost 8 bases, with 14 bases between them. The CDR3 coding sequence is TGTGCCAGCAGTTCAGGGGACGGCTCGGAAAAACTGTTTTTT. Translation gives CASSSGDGSEKLFF.

This clonotype was seen only a few times. This chain joins TRBV30 and TRBJ1-2; D is unclear. The ends were cut back, 5 bases at V and 2 bases at J, with 3 bases in the middle. Germline V gene data show CDR1 as GTSNPN and CDR2 as SVGIG (reference sequence). The CDR3 loop spans 10 amino acids. The DNA for the CDR3 is TGTGCCTGGGACAACTATGGCTACACCTTC. This codes for CAWDNYGYTF.

This clonotype was counted at least ten times. The gene calls are TRBV18 and TRBJ2-3; 7 nucleotides match TRBD2. The CDR3 has 17 amino acids. Looked up from germline, CDR1 is KGHSH and CDR2 is LQKENI. V was clipped by 6 bases and J by 4 bases; unmatched bases: 16. The CDR3, as DNA: TGTGCCAGCTCGCCCCGAGGGACTACAACTTTATCAGATACGCAGTATTTT. Protein sequence: CASSPRGTTTLSDTQYF.

The sample holds many counts of this clonotype. The rearrangement links TRBV19 to TRBJ2-2, with 8 bases matching TRBD1. The CDR3 covers 13 residues. Germline CDR1 LNHDA, CDR2 SQIVND (reference sequence). V lost 8 bases to trimming and J lost 6 bases; unmatched junction nucleotides: 5. The CDR3 nucleotides read TGTGCCAGTTCCGGGACAGGAGCCGGGGAGCTGTTTTTT. Translated, it gives CASSGTGAGELFF. The full variable domain, rest sourced from reference TRBV19 and TRBJ2-2, is DGGITQSPKYLFRKEGQNVTLSCEQNLNHDAMYWYRQDPGQGLRLIYYSQIVNDFQKGDIAEGYSVSREKKESFPLTVTSAQKNPTAFYLCASSGTGAGELFFGEGSRLTVL.

J is TRBJ2-3 and V is TRBV29-1; D is uncertain. CDR3 length: 13 amino acids. Germline CDR1 is SQVTM and CDR2 is ANQGSEA. CDR3 nucleotide sequence: TGCAGTGGTTGGGTAATGTACACAGATACGCAGTATTTT. As protein: CSGWVMYTDTQYF.

This clonotype was seen more than once but under ten times. The chain uses TRBV20-1 and TRBJ1-5, with D tentatively TRBD1 (5 bases). Germline CDR1 and CDR2: DFQATT and SNEGSKA (reference sequence). The CDR3 has 13 amino acids. The ends were cut back, 5 bases at V and 5 bases at J, with 13 bases in the middle. The CDR3 loop is CSAGRDLYQPQHF. For the CDR3, the DNA is TGCAGTGCTGGCCGGGACCTTTATCAGCCCCAGCATTTT.

This clonotype has at least ten counts. V usage is TRBV28 and J usage is TRBJ1-5, with 7 bases lining up with TRBD1. The CDR3 contains 17 residues. CDR1 is MDHEN and CDR2 is SYDVKM in the germline V gene. V lost 1 base and J lost 3; bases outside the gene matches: 9. The CDR3 nucleotides are TGTGCCAGCAGTTTATTCCAGGGGGTAGGGAACAATCAGCCCCAGCATTTT. Protein: CASSLFQGVGNNQPQHF.

This clonotype was seen at least ten times. This rearrangement joins TRBV15 to TRBJ1-3; a weak D match, TRBD1 (6 bases). Germline V gene lookup returns CDR1 LNHNV and CDR2 YYDKDF (reference sequence). V lost 0 bases, J lost 2 bases, and 11 bases lay in between. This CDR3 contains 16 residues. The CDR3: CATSRDMGGTGNTIYF. The CDR3, as DNA: TGTGCCACCAGCAGAGATATGGGGGGCACTGGAAACACCATATATTTT.

CDR3 in DNA: TGTGCCAGCAGCTTACCCTTAGGGAGCAACCAAGAGACCCAGTACTTC. Its protein is CASSLPLGSNQETQYF. The chain is built from TRBV7-9 and TRBJ2-5; the D gene is possibly TRBD2 (5 bases). Per germline, CDR1 SEHNR and CDR2 FQNEAQ (reference sequence). V was trimmed by 2 bases and J by 0 bases, leaving 13 bases between them. The CDR3 runs 16 residues.

The J gene is TRBJ2-3, the V gene TRBV28; 10 nucleotides align to TRBD2. CDR1 is MDHEN and CDR2 is SYDVKM in the germline V gene. The trim removed 6 bases at V and 4 bases at J, leaving 7 bases unmatched. The CDR3 length is 15 residues. The CDR3 loop reads CASSLTSGTSDTQYF. Written as DNA, the CDR3 is TGTGCCAGCAGCCTAACTAGCGGGACTTCAGATACGCAGTATTTT.

The chain is built from TRBV6-5 and TRBJ1-6; possibly TRBD1 for D (5 bases). With 2 bases removed from V and 8 bases from J, the gap between germline ends came to 13 bases. The CDR3 has 15 amino acids. CDR1 is MNHEY, CDR2 SVGAGI, per germline. CDR3 sequence: CASSYGGVQDSPLHF. In DNA form, the CDR3 reads TGTGCCAGCAGTTACGGGGGGGTTCAGGATTCACCCCTCCACTTT.

This clonotype was seen ten or more times. The chain employs TRBV20-1 and TRBJ1-1, with D tentatively TRBD1 (6 bases). CDR3 length: 14 amino acids. V gave up 6 bases and J gave up 0 bases, with 14 bases separating them. Per germline, CDR1 DFQATT and CDR2 SNEGSKA (reference sequence). The CDR3 is CSAPRGGMNTEAFF. The DNA for the CDR3 is TGCAGTGCACCTAGAGGGGGTATGAACACTGAAGCTTTCTTT.

This rearrangement joins TRBV2 to TRBJ2-2, with D possibly TRBD1 on 5 matching bases. This CDR3 region has 14 residues. The ends were cut back, 9 bases at V and 4 bases at J, with 15 bases in the middle. Germline CDR1 and CDR2: SNHLY and FYNNEI. CDR3 amino acids: CARGETKSTGELFF. CDR3 coding DNA: TGTGCCAGAGGGGAAACCAAGAGCACCGGGGAGCTGTTTTTT.

This clonotype has a count of ten or more. V gene TRBV4-2 combines with J gene TRBJ2-5; 12 bases fit TRBD2. Looked up from germline, CDR1 is LGHNA and CDR2 is YNFKEQ. The CDR3 sequence is 17 residues long. V gave up 0 bases and J gave up 5 bases; unmatched junction bases: 7. CDR3 nucleotides: TGTGCCAGCAGCCAAGACAGGACTAGCGGGGTAGGGGAGACCCAGTACTTC. Amino acids: CASSQDRTSGVGETQYF.

This clonotype showed up just a few times. V gene TRBV6-5 combines with J gene TRBJ2-1; TRBD1 matches at 8 bases. CDR1 and CDR2 from the germline V gene are MNHEY and SVGAGI. This CDR3 region has 14 residues. J gave up 6 bases and V 6 bases, and 7 bases lay outside the gene matches. The CDR3 DNA sequence: TGTGCCAGCAGGGAGACAGGGGCCAGCAATGAGCAGTTCTTC. This encodes CASRETGASNEQFF.

V and J are TRBV7-9 and TRBJ2-3, with a tentative D call TRBD1 (6 bases). The CDR3 is 15 amino acids. Germline V gene sequence: CDR1 SEHNR, CDR2 FQNEAQ (reference sequence). Trimming shortened V by 3 bases and J by 0 bases, and 10 bases separated the two germline ends. This CDR3 reads CASSLGQPSTDTQYF. In nucleotides, the CDR3 is TGTGCCAGCAGCTTGGGACAACCTAGCACAGATACGCAGTATTTT.

In this sample, this clonotype turned up many times. This chain connects TRBV30 to TRBJ2-3, with 8 bases lining up with TRBD2. J was trimmed by 10 bases and V by 0 bases; bases with no gene match: 9. The CDR3 spans 14 residues. Germline CDR1 and CDR2: GTSNPN and SVGIG (reference sequence). The CDR3 here is CAWSVSGIVPSQYF. The CDR3 DNA sequence: TGTGCCTGGAGTGTTAGCGGGATAGTTCCCTCGCAGTATTTT.

This clonotype was counted only a few times. This chain links TRBV4-1 with TRBJ2-2; 7 bases agree with TRBD1. V shed 2 bases and J 4 bases; nucleotides not matched to a gene: 7. Germline-derived CDR1 and CDR2 are MGHRA and YSYEKL. The CDR3 runs to 16 residues. CDR3 coding DNA: TGCGCCAGCAGCCAATTAGCCAGGGGGACCACCGGGGAGCTGTTTTTT. This gives the protein CASSQLARGTTGELFF.

This clonotype was detected ten times or more. The rearrangement joins TRBV13 to TRBJ1-6; the D gene is possibly TRBD1 (6 bases). Germline-derived CDR1 and CDR2 are PRHDT and FYEKMQ (reference sequence). V shed 4 bases and J shed 7 bases, with 20 bases lying between them. The CDR3 sequence is 17 residues long. The CDR3 nucleotides are TGTGCCAGCAGCTCGTCGACAGGCCCTACAGGGAATTCACCCCTCCACTTT. As protein: CASSSSTGPTGNSPLHF.

This clonotype was picked up many times. The V and J genes are TRBV11-3 and TRBJ2-1, with TRBD1 matching over 10 bases. Trimming at V came to 0 bases and at J to 14 bases, leaving 7 bases not matched to a gene. The CDR3 runs 14 residues. The germline CDR1 and CDR2 sequences are SGHNT and YENEEA. The CDR3 here is CASSLEGTGVREFF. The CDR3, as DNA: TGTGCCAGCAGCTTAGAAGGGACAGGGGTACGTGAGTTCTTC.

The J gene is TRBJ1-2, the V gene TRBV7-9, with 7 bases lining up with TRBD1. V shed 4 bases and J 5 bases; nucleotides not matched to a gene: 13. Germline V gives CDR1 SEHNR, CDR2 FQNEAQ (reference sequence). This CDR3 spans 16 amino acids. The CDR3 nucleotides are TGTGCCAGCAGCTCCTATGACCCGGGACAGTTATATGGCTACACCTTC. This sequence encodes CASSSYDPGQLYGYTF.

This clonotype was found many times. The chain carries TRBV27 and TRBJ1-6, with 7 positions matching TRBD1. The CDR3 totals 15 residues. Germline CDR1 is MNHEY and CDR2 is SMNVEV (reference sequence). V dropped 5 bases and J dropped 7; count of bases not matched to a gene: 8. CDR3 DNA sequence: TGTGCCAGCAGTCCCCAAGGGGGCGGGAATTCACCCCTCCACTTT. It codes for CASSPQGGGNSPLHF.

This clonotype was picked up one time. A much larger clonotype is one base distant, so this may be a read error. CDR3 in amino acids: CASSYSTGYEQYF. As DNA, the CDR3 is TGTGCCAGCAGTTACTCGACGGGATACGAGCAGTACTTC. This sequence joins TRBV6-5 and TRBJ2-7, with a tentative D call TRBD2 (5 bases). CDR1 is MNHEY, CDR2 SVGAGI, per germline. This CDR3 is 13 amino acids long. V dropped 0 bases and J dropped 4 bases, with 7 bases sitting between them.

There are many counts of this clonotype. The chain links TRBV7-2 to TRBJ2-1; tentatively, D is TRBD2 (5 bases). Trimming took off 1 base at V and 9 bases at J, with 13 bases between the two ends. The germline gives CDR1 SGHTA, CDR2 FQGNSA. The CDR3 has 14 amino acids. CDR3 protein: CASSLGGPTSEQFF. CDR3 bases: TGTGCCAGCAGCTTAGGAGGGCCGACCAGTGAGCAGTTCTTC.

This clonotype was counted many times. J is TRBJ1-2 and V is TRBV28, with 7 bases that match TRBD1. V trimming: 6 bases; J trimming: 4 bases; junction bases outside the gene matches: 8. The CDR3 is 14 residues long. Germline V gene sequence: CDR1 MDHEN, CDR2 SYDVKM. CDR3 amino acids: CASSRQGPTYGYTF. DNA for the CDR3: TGTGCCAGCAGCCGACAGGGACCGACCTATGGCTACACCTTC.